A selection of T cell receptor beta chains follows, all from one sample in a study of OX40 agonist ivuxolimab in advanced cancers. Libraries were prepared by immunoSEQ multiplex PCR; TCRdb keeps only in-frame clonotypes and omits some of them. The table has more than 15,000 clones, over 60% seen once. Specimen: CD4+ or CD8+ T cells sorted from blood, collected in a trial of the OX40 agonist ivuxolimab. The receptors here all came from an adult with an advanced solid tumor such as melanoma, head and neck, liver or kidney cancer. The CDR3 runs from the conserved cysteine through the conserved F or W.

>TRBJ2-5|TRBV9
CASSPGQSKETQYF
>TRBJ1-2|TRBV19
CASSIRDRGGDGYTF
>TRBJ2-1|TRBV7-6
CASSLTGSDEQFF
>TRBJ2-3|TRBV13
CASSLVLSGTDTQYF
>TRBJ1-4|TRBV11-3
CASSFDRVKTNEKLFF
>TRBJ2-7|TRBV19
CASSMNPGRVHEQYF
>TRBJ1-6|TRBV4-2
CASSHENRGGGSPLHF
>TRBJ1-6|TRBV5-6
CASSAGQGVSPLHF
>TRBJ2-7|TRBV7-2
CASSLTSYEQYF
>TRBJ1-3|TRBV9
CASSGHGTGIEGASGNTIYF
>TRBJ2-7|TRBV5-8
CASSLSGTSGYEQYF
>TRBJ2-2|TRBV4-3
CASSQDRRDTGELFF
>TRBJ2-7|TRBV7-6
CASSLYPGTYEQYF
>TRBJ2-7|TRBV4-1
CASSQQLAGAWEQYF
>TRBJ2-3|TRBV5-1
CASSITGGWTDTQYF
>TRBJ2-1|TRBV4-3
CASSLDRGSYNEQFF
>TRBJ2-1|TRBV7-2
CASSLNPAPAAEQFF
>TRBJ1-1|TRBV7-9
CASSLPTNTEAFF
>TRBJ2-7|TRBV28
CASSFPPTAGVTINEQYF
>TRBJ2-7|TRBV27
CASRTLGTGDYEQYF
>TRBJ2-2|TRBV5-4
CASSLQTGLKGELFF
>TRBJ2-5|TRBV27
CATQGSPETQYF
>TRBJ1-4|TRBV2
CATRGRKLFF
>TRBJ2-1|TRBV4-1
CASSPDAGNSYNEQFF
>TRBJ2-3|TRBV7-9
CASSLYSGRGTDTQYF
>TRBJ2-2|TRBV7-3
CASSLGANTGELFF
>TRBJ2-7|TRBV10-3
CAISDFGGGRTYEQYF
>TRBJ1-4|TRBV5-4
CASSFGPRVGGTNEKLFF
>TRBJ2-7|TRBV29-1
CSVEKLAGPFYEQYF
>TRBJ1-1|TRBV4-3
CASSQDPRVTEAFF
>TRBJ1-4|TRBV27
CASSTLQATNEKLFF
>TRBJ2-6|TRBV27
CASSNEGANVLTF
>TRBJ2-2|TRBV6-5
CASSYLSGRISGELFF
>TRBJ1-1|TRBV19
CASSVVAAANTEAFF
>TRBJ2-2|TRBV29-1
CSVSLAEGNTGELFF
>TRBJ1-6|TRBV9
CASSVALLDSPLHF
>TRBJ2-3|TRBV14
CASSPVSGSLRDTQYF
>TRBJ2-1|TRBV6-6
CASSYSPGEEQFF
>TRBJ1-1|TRBV27
CASSPYPGQSNTEAFF